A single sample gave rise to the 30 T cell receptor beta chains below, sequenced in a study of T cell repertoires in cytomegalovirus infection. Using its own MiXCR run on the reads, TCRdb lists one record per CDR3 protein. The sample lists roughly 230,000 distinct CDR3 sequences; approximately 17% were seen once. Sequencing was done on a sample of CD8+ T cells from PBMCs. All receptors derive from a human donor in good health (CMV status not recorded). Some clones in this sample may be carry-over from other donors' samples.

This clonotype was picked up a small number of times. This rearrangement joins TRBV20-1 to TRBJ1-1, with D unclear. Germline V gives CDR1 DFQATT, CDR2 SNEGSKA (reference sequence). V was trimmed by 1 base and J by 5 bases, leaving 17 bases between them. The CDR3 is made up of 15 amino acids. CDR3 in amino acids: CSARGRTEVRTEAFF. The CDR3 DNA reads TGCAGTGCTAGAGGGCGGACGGAGGTACGGACTGAAGCTTTCTTT.

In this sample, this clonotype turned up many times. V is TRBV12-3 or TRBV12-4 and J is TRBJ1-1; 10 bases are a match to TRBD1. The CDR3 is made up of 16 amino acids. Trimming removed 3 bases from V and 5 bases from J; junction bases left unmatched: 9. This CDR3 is CASSFSRTGGLTEAFF. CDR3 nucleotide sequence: TGTGCCAGCAGTTTTTCCCGGACAGGGGGTTTAACTGAAGCTTTCTTT.

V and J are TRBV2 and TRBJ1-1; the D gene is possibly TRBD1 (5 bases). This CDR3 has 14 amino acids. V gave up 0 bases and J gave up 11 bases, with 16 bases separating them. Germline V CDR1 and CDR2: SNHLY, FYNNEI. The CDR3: CASSEAGARVRAFF. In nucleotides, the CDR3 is TGTGCCAGCAGTGAAGCTGGGGCACGGGTCCGTGCTTTCTTT. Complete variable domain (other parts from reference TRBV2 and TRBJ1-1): EPEVTQTPSHQVTQMGQEVILRCVPISNHLYFYWYRQILGQKVEFLVSFYNNEISEKSEIFDDQFSVERPDGSNFTLKIRSTKLEDSAMYFCASSEAGARVRAFFGQGTRLTVV.

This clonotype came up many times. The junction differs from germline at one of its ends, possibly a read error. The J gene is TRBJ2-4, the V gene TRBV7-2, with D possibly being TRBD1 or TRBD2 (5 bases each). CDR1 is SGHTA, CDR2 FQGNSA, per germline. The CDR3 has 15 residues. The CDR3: CASSPGAPGKNVQYF. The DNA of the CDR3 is TGTGCCAGCAGCCCCGGGGCCCCAGGGAAAAACGTTCAGTACTTC.

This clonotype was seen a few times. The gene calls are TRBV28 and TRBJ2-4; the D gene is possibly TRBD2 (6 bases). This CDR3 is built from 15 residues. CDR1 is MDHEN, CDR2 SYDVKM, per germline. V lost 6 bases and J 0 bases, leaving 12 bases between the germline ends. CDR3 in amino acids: CASSHRGLAKNIQYF. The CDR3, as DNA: TGTGCCAGCAGCCACCGGGGACTAGCCAAAAACATTCAGTACTTC. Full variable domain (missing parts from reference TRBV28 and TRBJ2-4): DVKVTQSSRYLVKRTGEKVFLECVQDMDHENMFWYRQDPGLGLRLIYFSYDVKMKEKGDIPEGYSVSREKKERFSLILESASTNQTSMYLCASSHRGLAKNIQYFGAGTRLSVL.

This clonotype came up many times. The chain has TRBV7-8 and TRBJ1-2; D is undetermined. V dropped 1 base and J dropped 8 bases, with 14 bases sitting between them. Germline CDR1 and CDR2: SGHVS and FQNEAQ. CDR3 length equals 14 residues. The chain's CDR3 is CASSLDGLGGGYTF. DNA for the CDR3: TGTGCCAGCAGCTTAGACGGACTTGGAGGAGGCTACACCTTC.

The CDR3 region is CASSVRDRGIYGYTF. In DNA form, the CDR3 reads TGTGCCAGCAGTGTTCGGGACAGGGGGATCTATGGCTACACCTTC. The genes are TRBV12-3 or TRBV12-4 and TRBJ1-2, with TRBD1 matching 11 bases. The CDR3 length is 15 residues. The trim removed 5 bases at V and 4 bases at J, leaving 6 bases unmatched.

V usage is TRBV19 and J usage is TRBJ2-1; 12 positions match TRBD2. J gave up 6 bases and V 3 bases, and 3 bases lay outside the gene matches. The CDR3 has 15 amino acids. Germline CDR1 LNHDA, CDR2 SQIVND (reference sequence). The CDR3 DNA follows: TGTGCCAGTAGTATTCTAGCGGGGGGGCTCAATGAGCAGTTCTTC. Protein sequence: CASSILAGGLNEQFF.

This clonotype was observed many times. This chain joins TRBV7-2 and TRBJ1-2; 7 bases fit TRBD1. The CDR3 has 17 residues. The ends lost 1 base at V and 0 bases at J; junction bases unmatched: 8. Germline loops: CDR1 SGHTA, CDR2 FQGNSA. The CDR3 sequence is CASSLVLGRGTNYGYTF. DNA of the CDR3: TGTGCCAGCAGCTTAGTACTCGGCAGGGGGACTAACTATGGCTACACCTTC.

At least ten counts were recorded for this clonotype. The CDR3 region is CASSHGGSYEQYF. The CDR3 nucleotides are TGTGCCAGCAGTCACGGGGGCTCCTACGAGCAGTACTTC. The chain links TRBV12-3 or TRBV12-4 to TRBJ2-7, with D perhaps TRBD2 (6 bases). V lost 5 bases, J lost 0 bases, and 8 bases lay in between. The CDR3 runs to 13 residues.

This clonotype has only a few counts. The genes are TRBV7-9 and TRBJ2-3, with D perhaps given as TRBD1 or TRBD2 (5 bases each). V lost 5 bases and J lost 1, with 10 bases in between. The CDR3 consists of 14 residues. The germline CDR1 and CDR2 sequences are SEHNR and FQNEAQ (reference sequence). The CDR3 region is CASSPQGGTDTQYF. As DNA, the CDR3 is TGTGCCAGCAGCCCCCAGGGAGGCACAGATACGCAGTATTTT.

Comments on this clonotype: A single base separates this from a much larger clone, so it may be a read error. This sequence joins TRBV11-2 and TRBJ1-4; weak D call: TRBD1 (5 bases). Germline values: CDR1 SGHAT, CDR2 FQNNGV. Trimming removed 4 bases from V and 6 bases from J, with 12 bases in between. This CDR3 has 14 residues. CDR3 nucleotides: TGTGCCAGCAGCTCCCGGGCAGGGTATGAAAAACTGTTTTTT. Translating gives CASSSRAGYEKLFF.

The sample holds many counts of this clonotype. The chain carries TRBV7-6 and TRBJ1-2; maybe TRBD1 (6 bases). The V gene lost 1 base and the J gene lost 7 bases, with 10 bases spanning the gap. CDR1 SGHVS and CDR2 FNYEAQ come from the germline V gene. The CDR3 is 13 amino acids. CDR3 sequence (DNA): TGTGCCAGCAGCTTAGAGGGGGTATCTGGCTACACCTTC. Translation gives CASSLEGVSGYTF.

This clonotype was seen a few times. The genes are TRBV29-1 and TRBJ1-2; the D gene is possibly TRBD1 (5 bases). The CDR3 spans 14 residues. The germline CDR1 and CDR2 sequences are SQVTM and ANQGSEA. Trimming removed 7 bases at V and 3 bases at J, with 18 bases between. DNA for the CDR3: TGCAGCGCCGAGGACGATGTCAGGGACTATGGCTACACCTTC. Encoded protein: CSAEDDVRDYGYTF.

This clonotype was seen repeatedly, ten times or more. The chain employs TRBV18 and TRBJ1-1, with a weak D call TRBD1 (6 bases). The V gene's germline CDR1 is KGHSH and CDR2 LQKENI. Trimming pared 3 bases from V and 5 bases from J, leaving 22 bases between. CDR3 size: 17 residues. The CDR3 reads CASSPQEQGLGGTEAFF. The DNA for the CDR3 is TGTGCCAGCTCACCGCAAGAACAGGGCCTCGGGGGGACTGAAGCTTTCTTT.

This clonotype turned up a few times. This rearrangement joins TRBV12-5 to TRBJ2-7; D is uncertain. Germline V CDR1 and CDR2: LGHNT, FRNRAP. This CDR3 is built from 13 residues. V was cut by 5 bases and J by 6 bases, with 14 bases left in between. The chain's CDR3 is CASGPLRECEQYF. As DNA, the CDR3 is TGTGCTAGTGGTCCCTTGAGAGAGTGCGAGCAGTACTTC.

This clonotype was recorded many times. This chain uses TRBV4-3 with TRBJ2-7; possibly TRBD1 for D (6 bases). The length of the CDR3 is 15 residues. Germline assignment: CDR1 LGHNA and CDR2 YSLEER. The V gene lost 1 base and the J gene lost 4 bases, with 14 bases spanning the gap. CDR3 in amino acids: CASSQGTAGGYEQYF. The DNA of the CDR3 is TGCGCCAGCAGCCAAGGGACAGCTGGGGGTTACGAGCAGTACTTC.

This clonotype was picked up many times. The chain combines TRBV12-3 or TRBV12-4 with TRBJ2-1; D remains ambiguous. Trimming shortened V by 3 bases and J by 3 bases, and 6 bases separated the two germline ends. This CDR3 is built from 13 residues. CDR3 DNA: TGTGCCAGCAGTTTGTATGACTACAATGAGCAGTTCTTC. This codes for CASSLYDYNEQFF.

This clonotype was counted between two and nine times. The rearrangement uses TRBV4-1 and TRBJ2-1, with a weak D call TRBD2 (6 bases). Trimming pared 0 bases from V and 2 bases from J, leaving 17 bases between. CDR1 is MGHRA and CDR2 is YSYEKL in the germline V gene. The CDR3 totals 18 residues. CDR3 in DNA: TGCGCCAGCAGCCAAGAACCCGACGGCGGGGCGGCCTACAATGAGCAGTTCTTC. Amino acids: CASSQEPDGGAAYNEQFF.

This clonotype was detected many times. As DNA, the CDR3 is TGTGCCAGCAGTCCCCCAATCCCCGGGACATTACAAGAGACCCAGTACTTC. This gives the protein CASSPPIPGTLQETQYF. This chain links TRBV28 with TRBJ2-5; D is possibly TRBD1 (6 bases). Germline V CDR1 and CDR2: MDHEN, SYDVKM. Trimming left V 5 bases short and J 2 bases short, with 21 bases between. The CDR3 runs 17 residues.

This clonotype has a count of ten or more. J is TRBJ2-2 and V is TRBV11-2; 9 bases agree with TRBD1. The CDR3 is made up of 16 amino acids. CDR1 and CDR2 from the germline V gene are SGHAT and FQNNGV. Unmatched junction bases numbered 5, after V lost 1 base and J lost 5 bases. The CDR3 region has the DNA TGTGCCAGCAGCTTAGGGTCTGGGACAGGGACCGGGGAGCTGTTTTTT. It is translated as CASSLGSGTGTGELFF.

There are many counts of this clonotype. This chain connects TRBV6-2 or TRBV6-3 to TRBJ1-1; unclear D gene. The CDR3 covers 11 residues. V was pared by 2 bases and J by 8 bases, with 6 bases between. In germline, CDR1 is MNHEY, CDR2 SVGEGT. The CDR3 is CASSYGREAFF. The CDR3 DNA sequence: TGTGCCAGCAGTTACGGGCGGGAAGCTTTCTTT.

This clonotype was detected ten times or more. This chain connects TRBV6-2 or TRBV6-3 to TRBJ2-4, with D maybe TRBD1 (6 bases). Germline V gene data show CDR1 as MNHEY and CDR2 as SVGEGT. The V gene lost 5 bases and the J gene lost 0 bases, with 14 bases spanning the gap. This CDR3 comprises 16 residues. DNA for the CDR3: TGTGCCAGCAGTCAGGGGTTGTCATCAGCCAAAAACATTCAGTACTTC. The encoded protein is CASSQGLSSAKNIQYF.

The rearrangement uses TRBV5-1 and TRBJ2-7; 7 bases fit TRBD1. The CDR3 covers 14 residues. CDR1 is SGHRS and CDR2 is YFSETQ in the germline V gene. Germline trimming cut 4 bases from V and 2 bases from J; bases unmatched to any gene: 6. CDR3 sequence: CASSVGTATYEQYF. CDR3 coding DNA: TGCGCCAGCAGCGTCGGGACAGCCACCTACGAGCAGTACTTC.

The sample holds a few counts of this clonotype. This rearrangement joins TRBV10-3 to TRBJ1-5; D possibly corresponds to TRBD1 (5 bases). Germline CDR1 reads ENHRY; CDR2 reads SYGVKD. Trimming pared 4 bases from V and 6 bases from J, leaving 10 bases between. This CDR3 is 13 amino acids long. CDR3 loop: CAISGDGGQPQHF. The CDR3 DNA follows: TGTGCCATCAGTGGGGATGGGGGTCAGCCCCAGCATTTT.

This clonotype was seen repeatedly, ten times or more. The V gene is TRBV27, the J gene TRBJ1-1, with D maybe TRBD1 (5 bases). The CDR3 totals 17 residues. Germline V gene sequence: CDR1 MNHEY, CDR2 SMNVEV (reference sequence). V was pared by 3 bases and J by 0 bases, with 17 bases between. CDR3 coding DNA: TGTGCCAGCAGTTTCATGGGGACCTACCACATGAACACTGAAGCTTTCTTT. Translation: CASSFMGTYHMNTEAFF.

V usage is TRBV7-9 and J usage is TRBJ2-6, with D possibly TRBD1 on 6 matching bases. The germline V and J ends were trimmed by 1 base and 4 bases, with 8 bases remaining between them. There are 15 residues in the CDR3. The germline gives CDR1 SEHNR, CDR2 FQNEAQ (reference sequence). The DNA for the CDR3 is TGTGCCAGCAGCTTAGTGGGGGCCGGGGCCAACGTCCTGACTTTC. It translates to CASSLVGAGANVLTF.

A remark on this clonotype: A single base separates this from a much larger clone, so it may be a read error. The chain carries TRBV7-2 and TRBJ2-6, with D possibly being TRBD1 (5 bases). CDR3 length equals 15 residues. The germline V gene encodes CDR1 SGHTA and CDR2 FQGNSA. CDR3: CASTPQGSGASVLTF. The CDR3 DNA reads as TGTGCCAGCACCCCCCAGGGCTCTGGGGCCAGCGTCCTGACTTTC.

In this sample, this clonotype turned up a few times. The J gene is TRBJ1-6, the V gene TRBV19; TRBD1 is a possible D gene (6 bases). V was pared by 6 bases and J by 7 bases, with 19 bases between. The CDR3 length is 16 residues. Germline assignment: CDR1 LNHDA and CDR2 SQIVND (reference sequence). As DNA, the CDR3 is TGTGCCAGTAGACCGGGACACTGGGAACGGAATTCACCCCTCCACTTT. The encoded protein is CASRPGHWERNSPLHF.

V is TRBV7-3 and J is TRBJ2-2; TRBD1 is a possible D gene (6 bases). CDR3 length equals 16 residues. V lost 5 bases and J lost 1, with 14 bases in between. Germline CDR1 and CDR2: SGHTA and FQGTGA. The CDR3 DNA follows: TGTGCCAGCAGCGAAGAGCCCAGGGGGAACACCGGGGAGCTGTTTTTT. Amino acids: CASSEEPRGNTGELFF.